The 18 T cell receptor beta chains listed next were all sequenced from one sample in a study of T-cell memory formation after mild COVID-19. In TCRdb, the 5' RACE reads were re-called with MiXCR into one record per CDR3 protein. The data contain over 120,000 distinct CDR3 sequences, approximately 26% of them singletons. The material sequenced was PBMCs or a T cell subset sorted from them (not recorded which). The receptors were sampled from an adult woman who had mild COVID-19 (a few samples of this study predate the infection). Cell type and time point are not known.

The V gene is TRBV9, the J gene TRBJ2-7; weak D call: TRBD2 (5 bases). There are 13 residues in the CDR3. CDR1 is SGDLS and CDR2 is YYNGEE in the germline V gene. The V end lost 1 base, the J end lost 2 bases, and 7 bases lay between the germline ends. CDR3 amino acids: CASSVSSAYEQYF. CDR3 nucleotides: TGTGCCAGCAGCGTAAGTAGCGCCTACGAGCAGTACTTC.

The sample holds a few counts of this clonotype. J is TRBJ2-3 and V is TRBV27; 16 bases are shared with TRBD2. V dropped 7 bases and J dropped 6; count of bases not matched to a gene: 10. Germline V gene sequence: CDR1 MNHEY, CDR2 SMNVEV (reference sequence). There are 17 residues in the CDR3. The CDR3 reads CASTGTSGGAGRDTQYF. CDR3 coding DNA: TGTGCCAGCACCGGGACTAGCGGGGGGGCCGGCCGGGATACGCAGTATTTT.

This rearrangement joins TRBV7-9 to TRBJ2-2; D gene unclear. V gave up 3 bases and J gave up 8 bases, with 4 bases separating them. The CDR3 length is 11 residues. Germline lookup yields CDR1 SEHNR and CDR2 FQNEAQ (reference sequence). CDR3 bases: TGTGCCAGCAGCTTGTATGGGGAGCTGTTTTTT. As protein: CASSLYGELFF.

Only a few counts were recorded for this clonotype. The chain couples TRBV6-6 to TRBJ1-1; D ambiguous. The germline gives CDR1 MNHNY, CDR2 SVGAGI (reference sequence). The V end was cut by 0 bases, the J end by 6 bases, with 8 bases between. This CDR3 region has 13 residues. The CDR3 DNA sequence: TGTGCCAGCAGTTACTCGGGAGTAGCTGAAGCTTTCTTT. Encoded protein: CASSYSGVAEAFF.

This chain links TRBV4-1 with TRBJ1-2, with 7 bases that match TRBD1. J lost 3 bases, V lost 4 bases, and 8 bases had no gene match. This CDR3 is 15 amino acids long. Per germline, CDR1 MGHRA and CDR2 YSYEKL. The DNA for the CDR3 is TGCGCCAGCAGCCTCAAGACAGGGTACGACTATGGCTACACCTTC. Its translation: CASSLKTGYDYGYTF.

The chain joins TRBV12-3 or TRBV12-4 to TRBJ1-2, with D possibly matching TRBD1 (6 bases). V lost 5 bases and J 8 bases, leaving 18 bases between the germline ends. This CDR3 comprises 14 residues. CDR3 DNA: TGTGCCAGCAGTGAGGCATCAGGGGCAGAGGGCTACACCTTC. Translation gives CASSEASGAEGYTF.

This clonotype was seen only a few times. J is TRBJ2-3 and V is TRBV12-3 or TRBV12-4; D is ambiguous. V shed 1 base and J shed 4 bases, with 6 bases lying between them. The CDR3 consists of 13 residues. Here the CDR3 DNA reads TGTGCCAGCAGTTTAGACAGTGCAGATACGCAGTATTTT. Protein sequence: CASSLDSADTQYF.

The chain uses TRBV9 and TRBJ2-7; no definite D call. Germline V gives CDR1 SGDLS, CDR2 YYNGEE. V lost 0 bases and J lost 2, with 9 bases in between. CDR3 length: 14 amino acids. For the CDR3, the DNA is TGTGCCAGCAGCGTAGGCAGCTCCCCCTACGAGCAGTACTTC. Its protein is CASSVGSSPYEQYF.

The gene calls are TRBV4-1 and TRBJ1-5; 9 bases are shared with TRBD1. V gave up 1 base and J gave up 6 bases; unmatched junction bases: 4. Germline assignment: CDR1 MGHRA and CDR2 YSYEKL. The CDR3 runs to 15 residues. CDR3 protein: CASSQGTGVSQPQHF. The CDR3 nucleotides read TGCGCCAGCAGCCAAGGGACAGGGGTCAGTCAGCCCCAGCATTTT.

CDR3 residues: CAIGQGRGYTF. CDR3 bases: TGTGCCATCGGACAGGGTCGAGGCTACACCTTC. The rearrangement uses TRBV6-5 and TRBJ1-2; 8 bases are a match to TRBD1. With 10 bases clipped from V and 8 bases from J, the junction kept 6 bases outside the gene matches. This CDR3 is 11 amino acids long. Germline CDR1 is MNHEY and CDR2 is SVGAGI.

CDR3 bases: TGTGCCAGCAGTGGTCCGGGACAGGGGGCGAAGAGTTCTGAAGCTTTCTTT. Its translation is CASSGPGQGAKSSEAFF. The rearrangement links TRBV12-3 or TRBV12-4 to TRBJ1-1; 12 bases are a match to TRBD1. Trimming at V came to 5 bases and at J to 6 bases, leaving 13 bases not matched to a gene. This CDR3 contains 17 residues.

The CDR3 region is CASSLLGRLATGVTDTQYF. The CDR3 coding sequence is TGTGCCAGCAGCTTACTTGGGAGACTAGCGACGGGTGTGACAGATACGCAGTATTTT. The chain couples TRBV7-2 to TRBJ2-3, with 8 bases that match TRBD2. Germline CDR1 SGHTA, CDR2 FQGNSA. CDR3 size: 19 residues. V was pared by 2 bases and J by 3 bases, with 16 bases of the junction left unmatched. Together with reference TRBV7-2 and TRBJ2-3, the CDR3 gives the full variable domain: GAGVSQSPSNKVTEKGKDVELRCDPISGHTALYWYRQSLGQGLEFLIYFQGNSAPDKSGLPSDRFSAERTGGSVSTLTIQRTQQEDSAVYLCASSLLGRLATGVTDTQYFGPGTRLTVL.

The chain combines TRBV7-9 with TRBJ1-1; D not certain. Germline V gives CDR1 SEHNR, CDR2 FQNEAQ (reference sequence). This CDR3 is built from 12 residues. The V and J ends lost 6 bases and 5 bases respectively, with 10 bases between them. CDR3 in DNA: TGTGCCAGCAGGGGAGTTTCGACTGAAGCTTTCTTT. Amino acids: CASRGVSTEAFF.

V gene TRBV12-3 or TRBV12-4 combines with J gene TRBJ1-2; 12 nucleotides agree with TRBD1. After removal of 6 bases from V and 8 bases from J, the junction contained 10 bases not matched to a gene. This CDR3 region has 15 residues. The CDR3 region has the DNA TGTGCCAGCAGCAGACCGGGACAGGGGGCTCGCGGCTACACCTTC. It yields the protein CASSRPGQGARGYTF.

The chain joins TRBV6-6 to TRBJ2-7; D assignment may be TRBD1 or TRBD2 (6 bases each). There are 16 residues in the CDR3. V lost 2 bases to trimming and J lost 3 bases, with 17 bases between them. Germline CDR1 reads MNHNY; CDR2 reads SVGAGI (reference sequence). CDR3 sequence: CASSYPKGGFHYEQYF. For the CDR3, the DNA is TGTGCCAGCAGTTACCCGAAGGGGGGATTCCACTACGAGCAGTACTTC.

This clonotype turned up a few times. The J gene is TRBJ2-7, the V gene TRBV4-1, with 7 bases matching TRBD1. Germline assignment: CDR1 MGHRA and CDR2 YSYEKL. V gave up 2 bases and J gave up 4 bases; unmatched junction bases: 14. The CDR3 runs to 17 residues. CDR3 DNA sequence: TGCGCCAGCAGCCAAAGGGTCCCAGGGGACAGCGCTTACGAGCAGTACTTC. It translates to CASSQRVPGDSAYEQYF.

This clonotype has a handful of counts. J is TRBJ1-2 and V is TRBV7-8; D is unclear. The germline gives CDR1 SGHVS, CDR2 FQNEAQ. V shed 4 bases and J shed 0 bases, with 15 bases lying between them. The CDR3 covers 16 residues. The CDR3 DNA reads as TGTGCCAGCAGCTCGCGGGCAGGCGATCCTAACTATGGCTACACCTTC. It translates to CASSSRAGDPNYGYTF.

The CDR3 reads CSAPLPGGTNTEAFF. In DNA, the CDR3 is TGCAGTGCCCCACTCCCAGGGGGAACGAACACTGAAGCTTTCTTT. This chain links TRBV20-1 with TRBJ1-1; 7 positions match TRBD1. Germline trimming cut 6 bases from V and 1 base from J; bases unmatched to any gene: 11. The germline gives CDR1 DFQATT, CDR2 SNEGSKA (reference sequence). CDR3 size: 15 residues.